A single sample gave rise to the 5 T cell receptor beta chains below, sequenced in a study of cytomegalovirus exposure and HLA in healthy donors. Vbeta (60) and Jbeta (13) primers were used in the PCR. Clones were sequenced by immunoSEQ multiplex PCR, and TCRdb holds only the in-frame ones, with some missing. The sample table sets out 150,000 to 200,000 clones. Sequenced sample: PBMCs. The receptors derive from a man aged 25 to 40 in good health and CMV-seronegative.

The V gene is TRBV7-2, the J gene TRBJ1-2, with D uncertain. V lost 1 base and J lost 2, with 11 bases in between. The germline V gene encodes CDR1 SGHTA and CDR2 FQGNSA. The CDR3 length is 15 residues. CDR3 in amino acids: CASSLVGRSNYGYTF. The CDR3 coding sequence is TGTGCCAGCAGCTTAGTAGGGAGGAGCAACTATGGCTACACCTTC.

The chain employs TRBV28 and TRBJ1-1; perhaps TRBD1 as D (5 bases). The CDR3 is 14 residues long. From germline, CDR1 is MDHEN and CDR2 SYDVKM. Trimming stripped 6 bases from V and 4 bases from J, with 15 bases between. The CDR3 DNA reads as TGTGCCAGCAGGACCCCAGTCGGGGGCACTGAAGCTTTCTTT. Translation: CASRTPVGGTEAFF.

The rearrangement links TRBV5-1 to TRBJ2-7; 8 nucleotides align to TRBD2. Losses at the gene ends were 5 bases for V and 3 bases for J; bases not matched to a gene: 7. The CDR3 totals 14 residues. Looked up from germline, CDR1 is SGHRS and CDR2 is YFSETQ. This CDR3 is CASSSSGRIYEQYF. The CDR3 nucleotides are TGCGCCAGCAGTTCGAGCGGGAGAATCTACGAGCAGTACTTC.

The chain recombines TRBV2 with TRBJ2-7; 10 bases fit TRBD1. V lost 10 bases to trimming and J lost 6 bases; unmatched junction nucleotides: 9. The CDR3 consists of 13 residues. Looked up from germline, CDR1 is SNHLY and CDR2 is FYNNEI. The CDR3 bases are TGTGCCACCGGAGGGACAGGGGCCCTCGAGCAGTACTTC. The encoded protein is CATGGTGALEQYF.

The genes are TRBV7-2 and TRBJ2-5; tentatively, D is TRBD2 (5 bases). Trimming left V 1 base short and J 4 bases short, with 16 bases between. This CDR3 spans 16 amino acids. Per the germline V gene, CDR1 is SGHTA and CDR2 is FQGNSA. CDR3 in amino acids: CASSLGRRGGGETQYF. The CDR3 bases are TGTGCCAGCAGCTTAGGAAGGCGCGGTGGAGGAGAGACCCAGTACTTC.